In this sample, the clone carrying this T cell receptor beta chain turned up many times. The record originates from a study of response to subunit inactivated influenza vaccine. V gave up 0 bases and J gave up 5 bases, with 21 bases separating them. Germline loops: CDR1 LGHNA, CDR2 YSLEER. This CDR3 is 18 amino acids long. TCRdb independently ran MiXCR on the RT-PCR reads; one entry per CDR3 protein. The top ten clones hold about 12% of a sample with over 400,000 distinct CDR3 sequences, 9.5% to 13% of them seen once. The rearrangement uses TRBV4-3 and TRBJ2-3, with TRBD2 as a possible D gene (5 bases). The source of this sequence is a man between 45 and 60 years old who received an inactivated influenza vaccine. Here the sequenced sample was PBMCs from blood, taken roughly 6 weeks after vaccination. DNA for the CDR3: TGCGCCAGCAGCCAAGATTGGGGAGTGCCTCTGTCTGGAGATACGCAGTATTTT. Protein: CASSQDWGVPLSGDTQYF.